The source of this T cell receptor (beta chain) is a study of CD8 T cells in ankylosing spondylitis. General observations from the study: In reactive arthritis synovial fluid and blood, some motif variants had been reported before.

On this clonotype: What it binds is unknown.

Making the TCR beta libraries involved quantitative 5'-RACE with molecular barcodes. TCRdb analysed the 5' RACE reads with MiXCR anew, one entry per CDR3 protein. The sample contains fewer than 180,000 distinct CDR3 sequences, around 45% of which appear only once. The source is a male donor with ankylosing spondylitis. Sequencing was done on a sample of synovial fluid, either unsorted or a sorted T cell fraction (not recorded which).

For the CDR3, the DNA is TGTGCCAGCAGCCTCACGCGAGCGGGGGATAACTCCTACGAGCAGTACTTC. It is translated as CASSLTRAGDNSYEQYF. The chain carries TRBV7-8 and TRBJ2-7, with 8 bases fitting TRBD2. The CDR3 consists of 17 residues. The trim removed 5 bases at V and 0 bases at J, leaving 12 bases unmatched. CDR1 SGHVS and CDR2 FQNEAQ come from the germline V gene.